This TCR beta chain was recovered during a study of Ad26.COV2.S vaccination and SARS-CoV-2 variants. Across the study: Dosing was one shot or two shots 56 days apart. Overall study findings and caveats: The breadth of spike-specific CD8+ and CD4+ T cell responses after vaccination was reportedly substantial. People who got the vaccine had more spike-specific TCR breadth than people who got placebo.

Concerning this clone itself: Its antigen remains unidentified.

The assay was immunoSEQ multiplex PCR, and TCRdb's table has in-frame clones only and misses some. Among some 250,000 clones listed, over 75% were seen once. Treatment of the sample: some 20 received Ad26.COV2.S at low or high dose, single or two shots; about 5 received placebo; per-sample allocation not given. Day 63 after the first injection of vaccine or placebo was the sampling time. V trimming: 3 bases; J trimming: 0 bases; junction bases outside the gene matches: 8. Germline CDR1 is SGDLS and CDR2 is YYNGEE. The CDR3 consists of 16 residues. The TCR sequence derives from a person between 18 and 60 years old who received the Ad26.COV2.S COVID-19 vaccine or a placebo. The chain combines TRBV9 with TRBJ1-1; TRBD1 matches 7 bases. The sample in question was peripheral blood, obtained in a trial of Ad26.COV2.S vaccine versus placebo. In DNA form, the CDR3 reads TGTGCCAGCAGCGCCAGGACAGGACTGATGAACACTGAAGCTTTCTTT. Translating it yields CASSARTGLMNTEAFF.